This T cell receptor beta chain was captured in a study of T cell clonality in common variable immunodeficiency (dated by TCRdb to between 2015 and 2016). Most CVID patients and most healthy controls were of Caucasian heritage. From each donor, about 4.5 to 9 ml of heparinized peripheral whole blood was collected. Genomic DNA from adults with common variable immune deficiency (CVID) and from healthy adult controls was used for sequencing of TCRbeta CDR3 repertoires. A total of about 22 healthy adult volunteers (12 female and ten or so male; age range roughly 20 to 66 years, mean age around 31) were included in the control group. Diluted blood was density-centrifuged over Hypaque 1077 or Ficoll-Paque to isolate peripheral blood mononuclear cells. Unsorted mononuclear cells served as the source of genomic DNA, which was extracted either by Qiagen column purification or by a centrifugation-based method.

Broader findings and caveats from the paper: Healthy controls shared more TCRbeta clones with each other than CVID subjects shared among themselves (p < 0.0001). Even though DNA input was the same, control samples had an average of around 78,000 unique sequences each, compared with approximately 30,000 in CVID samples. CVID TCRbeta sequences reportedly showed fewer deletions and N-nucleotide insertions and lacked highly modified clones with 13 or more V deletions. It was noted by the authors that sequencing of the repertoires of T cell subpopulations would be needed to clarify the cause of the increased clonality in CVID. Increased TCRbeta clonality was found in CVID subjects compared with healthy controls (t-test p = 0.018), with the increase being most characteristic of about a third of subjects. Correlations between repertoire features and clinical complications were limited by patient heterogeneity within the CVID cohort.

At the junction V is shortened by 4 bases and J by 6 bases; bases outside the gene matches: 12. The germline V gene (reference sequence) specifies DFQATT as CDR1 and SNEGSKA as CDR2. Inclusive of the bounding cysteine and phenylalanine, the CDR3 is 15 residues long. Part of the CDR3 DNA is given, 36 bases translated from base 1. Concerning this clone: Which antigen it targets is not known. Sequencing ends 3 residues short of the CDR3 end; the germline J gene provides the rest.

Equivalent amounts of genomic DNA from CVID and control samples were used as sequencing input. For every sample, a 60 bp segment covering the rearranged TCRbeta CDR3 region was amplified and then sequenced. The immunoSEQ assay, a bias-corrected multiplex PCR combined with high-throughput sequencing, was used to amplify TCRbeta. The original pipeline was this. Every unique nucleotide sequence counted as a clone and was annotated with V, D and J genes, copy number and frequency. Sequences were labeled productive if in frame, and non-productive if out of frame or containing stop codons. As previously described, clonality was calculated on the basis of Shannon's entropy. The predicted amino acid sequences of productive clones were used to derive mean CDR3 Kyte-Doolittle hydropathy. Scaled V gene usage was hierarchically clustered using Manhattan distance and complete linkage with the R hclust function. Clone sharing by CDR3 amino acid sequence was assessed by resampling 12 repertoires per group over 100 rounds. The repertoires were screened for around 70 published EBV-specific TCRbeta sequences and 200 to 250 published CMV-specific TCRbeta sequences. After two CVID samples that produced fewer than 10,000 sequences were dropped from the analysis, some 43 CVID repertoires remained. This is the immuneACCESS table as TCRdb keeps it, with only in-frame sequences that have V and J called. A part of the clones is gone; compared with another copy, unresolved V genes explain less than half, and the rest is unexplained. The D gene and trimming were derived from the DNA, and the V and J assignments and clone size from that table. This sample holds more than 55,000 clones in total, without any singletons. Of the sample, about 0.9% falls within the top ten clones.

This receptor was taken from a person aged 18 to 70 in good health. Sequenced material: peripheral blood mononuclear cells. This chain is built from TRBV20-1 and TRBJ2-1, with 7 central nucleotides matching TRBD1. The CDR3 bases that were read are TGCAGTGCTAACTTTTTACAGGGGCTGGGCAATGAG. It is translated as CSANFLQGLGNE. In full, the CDR3 is CSANFLQGLGNEQFF.